This TCR beta chain was sequenced in a study of blood T cell repertoires in COVID-19. On the study more broadly: Whether acute or convalescent, the COVID-19 samples came from the United States, Italy and Spain. Sources were T cells, B-cell-depleted T cells, or PBMCs; the material itself was cDNA or gDNA.

Original data processing: For nucleated cells, counts were estimated from reference gene primer amplification. The assay was immunoSEQ multiplex PCR, and TCRdb's table has in-frame clones only and misses some. V and J calls and clone size are given by that table; D and trimming were obtained from the DNA. The table has 150,000 to 180,000 clones, around 78% seen once. The CDR3 length is 15 residues. The junction had 12 bases not matched to a gene; V was cut back by 6 bases and J by 8 bases. Germline V lookup: CDR1 SGHRS, CDR2 YFSETQ. The genes are TRBV5-1 and TRBJ2-1, with TRBD1 matching over 9 bases. Material for sequencing was peripheral blood. The sequence was collected from a man of 80 years or more with acute or convalescent COVID-19. CDR3 sequence reads: CASTNTGGGLDEQFF. CDR3 DNA sequence: TGCGCCAGCACAAACACAGGGGGCGGTCTAGATGAGCAGTTCTTC.